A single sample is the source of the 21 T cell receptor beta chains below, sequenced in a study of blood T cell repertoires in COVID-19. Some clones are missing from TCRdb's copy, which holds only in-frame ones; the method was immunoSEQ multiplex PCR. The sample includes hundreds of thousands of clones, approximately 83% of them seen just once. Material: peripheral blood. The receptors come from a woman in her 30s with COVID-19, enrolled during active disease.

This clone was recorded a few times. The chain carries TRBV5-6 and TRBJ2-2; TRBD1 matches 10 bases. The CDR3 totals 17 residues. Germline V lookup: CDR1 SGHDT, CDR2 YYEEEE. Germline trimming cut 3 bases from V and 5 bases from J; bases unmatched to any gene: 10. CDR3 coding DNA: TGTGCCAGCAGCTCCGACAGGGGGCGCGTTCGAACCGGGGAGCTGTTTTTT. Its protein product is CASSSDRGRVRTGELFF.

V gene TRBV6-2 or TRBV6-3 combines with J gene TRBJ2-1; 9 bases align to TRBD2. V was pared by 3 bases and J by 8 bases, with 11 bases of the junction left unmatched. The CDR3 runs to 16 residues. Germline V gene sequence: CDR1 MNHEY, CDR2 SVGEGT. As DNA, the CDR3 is TGTGCCAGCAGTTATCCGTCTAGCGGGGTAGCCGATGAGCAGTTCTTC. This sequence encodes CASSYPSSGVADEQFF.

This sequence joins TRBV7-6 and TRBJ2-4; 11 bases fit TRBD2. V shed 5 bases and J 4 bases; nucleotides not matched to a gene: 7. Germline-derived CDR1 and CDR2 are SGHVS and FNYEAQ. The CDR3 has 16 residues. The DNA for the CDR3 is TGTGCCAGCAGCCGTATAGCGGGAGGGCCAAAAAACATTCAGTACTTC. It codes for CASSRIAGGPKNIQYF. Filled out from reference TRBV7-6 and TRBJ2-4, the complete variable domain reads GAGVSQSPRYKVTKRGQDVALRCDPISGHVSLYWYRQALGQGPEFLTYFNYEAQQDKSGLPNDRFSAERPEGSISTLTIQRTEQRDSAMYRCASSRIAGGPKNIQYFGAGTRLSVL.

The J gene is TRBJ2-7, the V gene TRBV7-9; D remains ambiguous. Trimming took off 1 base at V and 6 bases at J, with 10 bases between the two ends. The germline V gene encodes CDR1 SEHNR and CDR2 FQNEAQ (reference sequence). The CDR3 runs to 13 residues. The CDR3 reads CASSLELRGEQYF. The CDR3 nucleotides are TGTGCCAGCAGCTTAGAACTACGAGGCGAGCAGTACTTC. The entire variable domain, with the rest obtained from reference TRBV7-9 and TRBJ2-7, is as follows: DTGVSQNPRHKITKRGQNVTFRCDPISEHNRLYWYRQTLGQGPEFLTYFQNEAQLEKSRLLSDRFSAERPKGSFSTLEIQRTEQGDSAMYLCASSLELRGEQYFGPGTRLTVT.

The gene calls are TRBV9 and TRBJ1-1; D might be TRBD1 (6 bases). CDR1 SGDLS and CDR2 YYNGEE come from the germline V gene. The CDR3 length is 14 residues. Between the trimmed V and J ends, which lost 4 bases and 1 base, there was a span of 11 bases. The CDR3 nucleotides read TGTGCCAGCAGCCTCCGGACAGAGAACACTGAAGCTTTCTTT. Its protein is CASSLRTENTEAFF.

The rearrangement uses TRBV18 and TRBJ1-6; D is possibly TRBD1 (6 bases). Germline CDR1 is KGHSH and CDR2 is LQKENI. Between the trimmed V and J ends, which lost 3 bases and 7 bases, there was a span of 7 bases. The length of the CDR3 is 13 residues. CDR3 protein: CASSPGQNSPLHF. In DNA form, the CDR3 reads TGTGCCAGCTCACCCGGACAGAATTCACCCCTCCACTTT.

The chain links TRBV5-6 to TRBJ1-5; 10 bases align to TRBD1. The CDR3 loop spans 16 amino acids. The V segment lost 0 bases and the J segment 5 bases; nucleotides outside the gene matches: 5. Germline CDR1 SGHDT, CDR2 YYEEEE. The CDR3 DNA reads TGTGCCAGCAGCTTGGCCGGGACAGGGGACTATCAGCCCCAGCATTTT. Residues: CASSLAGTGDYQPQHF.

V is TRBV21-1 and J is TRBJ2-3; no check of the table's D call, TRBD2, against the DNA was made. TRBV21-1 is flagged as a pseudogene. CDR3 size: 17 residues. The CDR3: CATRPFSGSLSTDTQYF. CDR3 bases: TGTGCCACCCGACCCTTTAGCGGGAGCTTGAGCACAGATACGCAGTATTTT.

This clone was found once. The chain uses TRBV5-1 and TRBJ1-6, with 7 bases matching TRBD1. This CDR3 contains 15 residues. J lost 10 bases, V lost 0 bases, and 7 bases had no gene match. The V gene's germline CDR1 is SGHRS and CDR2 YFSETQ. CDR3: CASSLAGDSRSPLHF. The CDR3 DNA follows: TGCGCCAGCAGCTTGGCCGGGGACAGCAGGTCACCCCTCCACTTT.

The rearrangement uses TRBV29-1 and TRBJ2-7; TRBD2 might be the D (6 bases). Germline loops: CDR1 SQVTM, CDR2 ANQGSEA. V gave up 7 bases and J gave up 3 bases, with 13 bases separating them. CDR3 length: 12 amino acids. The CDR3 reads CSARRDDYEQYF. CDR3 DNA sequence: TGCAGCGCTAGGCGGGACGACTACGAGCAGTACTTC.

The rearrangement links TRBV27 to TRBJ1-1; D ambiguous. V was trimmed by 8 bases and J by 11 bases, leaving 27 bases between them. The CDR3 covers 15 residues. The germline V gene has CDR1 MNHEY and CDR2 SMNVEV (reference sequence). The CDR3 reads CASGQNPPEAFGAFF. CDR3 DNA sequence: TGTGCCAGCGGGCAAAACCCCCCTGAAGCTTTTGGGGCTTTCTTT.

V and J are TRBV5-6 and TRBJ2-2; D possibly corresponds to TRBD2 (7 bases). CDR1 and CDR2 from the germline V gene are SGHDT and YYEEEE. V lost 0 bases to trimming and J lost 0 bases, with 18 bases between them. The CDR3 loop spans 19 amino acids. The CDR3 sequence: CASSLGPPGGGSNTGELFF. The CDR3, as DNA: TGTGCCAGCAGCTTGGGACCCCCGGGCGGGGGCTCGAACACCGGGGAGCTGTTTTTT. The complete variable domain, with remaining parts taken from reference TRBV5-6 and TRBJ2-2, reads DAGVTQSPTHLIKTRGQQVTLRCSPKSGHDTVSWYQQALGQGPQFIFQYYEEEERQRGNFPDRFSGHQFPNYSSELNVNALLLGDSALYLCASSLGPPGGGSNTGELFFGEGSRLTVL.

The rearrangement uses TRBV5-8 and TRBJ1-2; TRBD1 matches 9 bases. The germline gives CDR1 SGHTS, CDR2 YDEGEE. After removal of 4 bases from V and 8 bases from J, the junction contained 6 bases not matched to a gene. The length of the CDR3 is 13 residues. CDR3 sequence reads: CASSIGTGIGYTF. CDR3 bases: TGTGCCAGCAGCATCGGGACAGGGATCGGCTACACCTTC. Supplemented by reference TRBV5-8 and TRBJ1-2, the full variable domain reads EAGVTQSPTHLIKTRGQQATLRCSPISGHTSVYWYQQALGLGLQFLLWYDEGEERNRGNFPPRFSGRQFPNYSSELNVNALELEDSALYLCASSIGTGIGYTFGSGTRLTVV.

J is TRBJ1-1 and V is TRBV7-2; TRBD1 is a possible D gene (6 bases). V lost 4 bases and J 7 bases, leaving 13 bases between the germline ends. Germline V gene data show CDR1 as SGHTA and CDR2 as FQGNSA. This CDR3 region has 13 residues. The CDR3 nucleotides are TGTGCCAGCAGCTCCATGGGACACCTTGAAGCTTTCTTT. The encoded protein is CASSSMGHLEAFF.

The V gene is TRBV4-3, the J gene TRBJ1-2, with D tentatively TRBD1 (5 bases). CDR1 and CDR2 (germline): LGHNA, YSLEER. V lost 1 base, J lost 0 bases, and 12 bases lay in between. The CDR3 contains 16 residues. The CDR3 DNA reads TGCGCCAGCAGCCAAGGCAACGGGGGGACTAACTATGGCTACACCTTC. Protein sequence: CASSQGNGGTNYGYTF.

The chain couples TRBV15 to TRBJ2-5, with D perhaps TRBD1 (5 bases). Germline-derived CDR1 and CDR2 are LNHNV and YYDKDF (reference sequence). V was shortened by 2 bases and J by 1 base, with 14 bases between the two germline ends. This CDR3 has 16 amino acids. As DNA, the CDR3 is TGTGCCACCAGCAGACCCACGCTGGGGCTCCAAGAGACCCAGTACTTC. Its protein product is CATSRPTLGLQETQYF.

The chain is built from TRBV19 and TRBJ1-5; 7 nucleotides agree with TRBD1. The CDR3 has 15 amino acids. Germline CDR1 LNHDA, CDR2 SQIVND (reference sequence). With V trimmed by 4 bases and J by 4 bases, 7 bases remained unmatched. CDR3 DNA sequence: TGTGCCAGTAGTAGCGTACAGGGGTCTAATCAGCCCCAGCATTTT. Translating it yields CASSSVQGSNQPQHF.

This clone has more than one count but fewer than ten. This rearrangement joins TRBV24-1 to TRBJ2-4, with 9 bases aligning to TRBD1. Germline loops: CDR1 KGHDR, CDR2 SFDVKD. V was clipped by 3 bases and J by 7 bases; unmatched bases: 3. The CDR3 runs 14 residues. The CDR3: CATSDPTGGNIQYF. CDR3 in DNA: TGTGCCACCAGTGATCCGACAGGGGGGAACATTCAGTACTTC.

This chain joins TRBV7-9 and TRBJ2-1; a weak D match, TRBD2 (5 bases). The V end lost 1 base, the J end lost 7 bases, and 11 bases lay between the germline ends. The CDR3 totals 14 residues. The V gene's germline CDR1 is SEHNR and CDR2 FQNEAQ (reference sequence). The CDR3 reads CASSLEAGLNEQFF. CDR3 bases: TGTGCCAGCAGCTTAGAGGCGGGCTTAAATGAGCAGTTCTTC.

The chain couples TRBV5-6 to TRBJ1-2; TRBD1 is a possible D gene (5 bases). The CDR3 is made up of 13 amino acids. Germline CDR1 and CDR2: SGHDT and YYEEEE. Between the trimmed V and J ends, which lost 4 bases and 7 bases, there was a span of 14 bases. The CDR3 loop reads CASSGAGQGGYTF. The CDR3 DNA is TGTGCCAGCAGCGGGGCGGGGCAGGGTGGCTACACCTTC. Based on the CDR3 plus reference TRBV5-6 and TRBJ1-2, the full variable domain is DAGVTQSPTHLIKTRGQQVTLRCSPKSGHDTVSWYQQALGQGPQFIFQYYEEEERQRGNFPDRFSGHQFPNYSSELNVNALLLGDSALYLCASSGAGQGGYTFGSGTRLTVV.

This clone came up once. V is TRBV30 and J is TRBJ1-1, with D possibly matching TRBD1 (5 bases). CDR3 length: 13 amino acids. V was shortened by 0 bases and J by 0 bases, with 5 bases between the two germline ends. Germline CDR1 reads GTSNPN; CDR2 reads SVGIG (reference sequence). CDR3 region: CAWSVGVNTEAFF. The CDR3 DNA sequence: TGTGCCTGGAGTGTAGGGGTGAACACTGAAGCTTTCTTT. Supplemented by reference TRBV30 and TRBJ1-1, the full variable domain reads SQTIHQWPATLVQPVGSPLSLECTVEGTSNPNLYWYRQAAGRGLQLLFYSVGIGQISSEVPQNLSASRPQDRQFILSSKKLLLSDSGFYLCAWSVGVNTEAFFGQGTRLTVV.